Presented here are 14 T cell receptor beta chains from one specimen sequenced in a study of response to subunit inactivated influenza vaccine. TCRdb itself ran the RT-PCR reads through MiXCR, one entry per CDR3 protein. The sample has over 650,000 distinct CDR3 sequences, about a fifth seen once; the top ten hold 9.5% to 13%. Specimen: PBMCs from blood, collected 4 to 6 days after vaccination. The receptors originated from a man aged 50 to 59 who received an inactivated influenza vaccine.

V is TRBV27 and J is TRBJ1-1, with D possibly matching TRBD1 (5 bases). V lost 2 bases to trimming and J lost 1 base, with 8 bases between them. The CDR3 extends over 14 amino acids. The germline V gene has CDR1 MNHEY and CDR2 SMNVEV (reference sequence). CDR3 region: CASSLGATNTEAFF. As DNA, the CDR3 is TGTGCCAGCAGTTTAGGGGCCACGAACACTGAAGCTTTCTTT.

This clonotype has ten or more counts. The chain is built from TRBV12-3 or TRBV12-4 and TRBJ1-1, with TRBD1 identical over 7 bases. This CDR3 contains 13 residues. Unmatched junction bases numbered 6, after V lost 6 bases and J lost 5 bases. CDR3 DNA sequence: TGTGCCAGCAGCAGGGGGGCCGCAACTGAAGCTTTCTTT. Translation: CASSRGAATEAFF.

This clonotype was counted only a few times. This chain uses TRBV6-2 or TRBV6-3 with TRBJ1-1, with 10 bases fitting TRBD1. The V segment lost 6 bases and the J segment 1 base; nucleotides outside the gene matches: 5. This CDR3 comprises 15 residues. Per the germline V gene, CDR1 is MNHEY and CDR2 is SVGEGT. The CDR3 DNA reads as TGTGCCAGCAGGACAGGGGGCGCTGGGAACACTGAAGCTTTCTTT. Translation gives CASRTGGAGNTEAFF.

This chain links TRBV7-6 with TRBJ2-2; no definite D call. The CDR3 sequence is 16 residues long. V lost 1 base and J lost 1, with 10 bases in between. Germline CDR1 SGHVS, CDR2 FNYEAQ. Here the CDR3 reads CASSLETPQNTGELFF. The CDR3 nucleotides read TGTGCCAGCAGCTTAGAAACACCTCAGAACACCGGGGAGCTGTTTTTT.

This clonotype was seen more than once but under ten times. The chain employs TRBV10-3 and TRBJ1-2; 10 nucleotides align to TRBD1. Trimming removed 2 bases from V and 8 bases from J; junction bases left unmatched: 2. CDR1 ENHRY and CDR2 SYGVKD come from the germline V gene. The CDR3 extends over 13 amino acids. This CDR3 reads CAISEDRGRGYTF. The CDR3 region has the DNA TGTGCCATCAGTGAGGACAGGGGGCGAGGCTACACCTTC.

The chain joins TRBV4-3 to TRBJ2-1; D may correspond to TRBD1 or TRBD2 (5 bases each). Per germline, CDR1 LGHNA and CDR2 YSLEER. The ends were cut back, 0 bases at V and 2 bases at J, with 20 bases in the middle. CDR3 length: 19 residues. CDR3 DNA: TGCGCCAGCAGCCAAGAAAAAATTGGACTCATGGGGCCCTACAATGAGCAGTTCTTC. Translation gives CASSQEKIGLMGPYNEQFF.

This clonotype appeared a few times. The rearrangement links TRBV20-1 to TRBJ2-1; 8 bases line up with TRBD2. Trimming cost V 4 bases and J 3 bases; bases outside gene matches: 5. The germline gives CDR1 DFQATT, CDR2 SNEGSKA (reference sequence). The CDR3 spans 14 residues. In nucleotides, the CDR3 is TGCAGTGCTAAATCCGGGACTAGCTACAATGAGCAGTTCTTC. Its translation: CSAKSGTSYNEQFF.

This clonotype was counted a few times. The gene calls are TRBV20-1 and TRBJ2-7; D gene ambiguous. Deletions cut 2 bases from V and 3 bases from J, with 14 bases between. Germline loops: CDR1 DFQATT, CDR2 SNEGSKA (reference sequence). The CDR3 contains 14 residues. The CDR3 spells CSARLGIARYEQYF. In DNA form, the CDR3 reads TGCAGTGCTAGACTAGGTATTGCCCGCTACGAGCAGTACTTC.

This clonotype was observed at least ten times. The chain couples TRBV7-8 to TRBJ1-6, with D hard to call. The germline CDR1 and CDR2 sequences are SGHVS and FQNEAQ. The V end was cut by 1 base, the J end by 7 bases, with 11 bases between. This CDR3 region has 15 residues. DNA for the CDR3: TGTGCCAGCAGCTTAGTACAGTTTGCCAATTCACCCCTCCACTTT. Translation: CASSLVQFANSPLHF.

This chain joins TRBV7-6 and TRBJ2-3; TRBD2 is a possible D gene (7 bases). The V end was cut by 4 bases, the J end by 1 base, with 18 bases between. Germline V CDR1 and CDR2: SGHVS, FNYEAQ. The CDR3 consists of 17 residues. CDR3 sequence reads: CASSSPLRGLRTDTQYF. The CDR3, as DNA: TGTGCCAGCAGCTCGCCTTTGCGGGGGCTTCGCACAGATACGCAGTATTTT.

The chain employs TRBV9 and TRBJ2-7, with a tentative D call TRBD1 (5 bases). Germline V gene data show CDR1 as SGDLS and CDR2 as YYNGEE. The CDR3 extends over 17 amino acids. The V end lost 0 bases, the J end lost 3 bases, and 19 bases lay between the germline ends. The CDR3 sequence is CASSVVLGPNLIYEQYF. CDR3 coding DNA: TGTGCCAGCAGCGTAGTGTTGGGGCCCAACTTAATCTACGAGCAGTACTTC. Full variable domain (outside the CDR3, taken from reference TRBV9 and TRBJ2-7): DSGVTQTPKHLITATGQRVTLRCSPRSGDLSVYWYQQSLDQGLQFLIQYYNGEERAKGNILERFSAQQFPDLHSELNLSSLELGDSALYFCASSVVLGPNLIYEQYFGPGTRLTVT.

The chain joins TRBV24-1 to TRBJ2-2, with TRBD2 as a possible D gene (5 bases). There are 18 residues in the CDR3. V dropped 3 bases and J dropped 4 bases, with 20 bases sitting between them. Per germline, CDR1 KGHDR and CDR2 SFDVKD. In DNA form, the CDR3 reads TGTGCCACCAGTGATCCCCCGGGGTATGGGTCAGGCACCGGGGAGCTGTTTTTT. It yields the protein CATSDPPGYGSGTGELFF.

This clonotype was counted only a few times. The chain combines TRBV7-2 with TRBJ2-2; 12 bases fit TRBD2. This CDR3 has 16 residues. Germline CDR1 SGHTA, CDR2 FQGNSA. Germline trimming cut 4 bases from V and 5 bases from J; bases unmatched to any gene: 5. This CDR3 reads CASSSGLAGITGELFF. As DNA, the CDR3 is TGTGCCAGCAGCTCCGGACTAGCGGGGATAACCGGGGAGCTGTTTTTT.

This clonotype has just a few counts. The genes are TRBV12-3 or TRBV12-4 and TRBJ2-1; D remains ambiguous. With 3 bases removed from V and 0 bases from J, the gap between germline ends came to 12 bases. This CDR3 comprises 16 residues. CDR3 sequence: CASSFVATSSYNEQFF. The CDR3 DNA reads TGTGCCAGCAGTTTTGTTGCGACGAGCTCCTACAATGAGCAGTTCTTC.